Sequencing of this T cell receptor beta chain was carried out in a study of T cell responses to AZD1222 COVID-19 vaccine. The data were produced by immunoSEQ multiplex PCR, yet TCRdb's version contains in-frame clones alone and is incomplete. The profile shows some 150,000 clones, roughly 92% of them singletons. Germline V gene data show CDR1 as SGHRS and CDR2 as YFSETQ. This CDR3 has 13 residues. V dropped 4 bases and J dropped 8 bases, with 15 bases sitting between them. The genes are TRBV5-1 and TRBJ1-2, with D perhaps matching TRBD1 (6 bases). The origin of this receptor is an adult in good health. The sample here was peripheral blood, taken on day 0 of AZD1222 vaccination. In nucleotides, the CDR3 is TGCGCCAGCAGCCGAGGACAGATTTGGGGCTACACCTTC. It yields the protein CASSRGQIWGYTF.